The clone carrying this T cell receptor (beta chain) was seen a few times. Its antigen remains unknown. These data belong to a study of response to subunit inactivated influenza vaccine. Points from the study as a whole: A suggestion made by the authors is that each seasonal influenza vaccination recruits few new T cells.

TCRdb re-derived calls from the RT-PCR reads in MiXCR, one entry per CDR3 protein. This table has over 750,000 distinct CDR3 sequences, around 21% appearing once. The CDR3 has 16 amino acids. Trimming took 4 bases from V and 9 from J, leaving 22 bases between them. Germline V gene sequence: CDR1 MNHEY, CDR2 SVGAGI. The chain links TRBV6-5 to TRBJ2-1; D possibly matches TRBD1 or TRBD2 (5 bases each). The sample here was PBMCs from blood, taken roughly 5 days after vaccination. This receptor was identified in a man in his fifties who received an inactivated influenza vaccine. Here the CDR3 reads CASSSMSSGYQGEQFF. CDR3 DNA sequence: TGTGCCAGCAGTTCAATGTCGAGCGGTTATCAGGGTGAGCAGTTCTTC.